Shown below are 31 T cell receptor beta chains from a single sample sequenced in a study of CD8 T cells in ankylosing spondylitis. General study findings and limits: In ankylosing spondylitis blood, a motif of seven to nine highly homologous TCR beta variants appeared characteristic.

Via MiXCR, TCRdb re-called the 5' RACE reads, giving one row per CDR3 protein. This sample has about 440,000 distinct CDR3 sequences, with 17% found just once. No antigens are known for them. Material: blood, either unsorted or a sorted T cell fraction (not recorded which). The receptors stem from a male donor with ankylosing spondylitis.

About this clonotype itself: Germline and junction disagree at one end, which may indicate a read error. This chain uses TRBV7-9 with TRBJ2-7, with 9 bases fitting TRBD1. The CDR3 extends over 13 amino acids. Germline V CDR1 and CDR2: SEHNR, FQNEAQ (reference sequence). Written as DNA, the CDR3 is TGTGCCAGCAGCTTAGACGTGGACAGGGGCCTTTCCTTC. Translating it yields CASSLDVDRGLSF.

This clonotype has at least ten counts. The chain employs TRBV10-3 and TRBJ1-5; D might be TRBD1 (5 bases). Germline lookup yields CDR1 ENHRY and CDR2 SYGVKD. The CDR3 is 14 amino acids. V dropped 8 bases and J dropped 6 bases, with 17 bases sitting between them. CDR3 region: CAIWGGDIGQPQHF. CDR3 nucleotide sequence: TGTGCCATCTGGGGCGGGGATATCGGTCAGCCCCAGCATTTT.

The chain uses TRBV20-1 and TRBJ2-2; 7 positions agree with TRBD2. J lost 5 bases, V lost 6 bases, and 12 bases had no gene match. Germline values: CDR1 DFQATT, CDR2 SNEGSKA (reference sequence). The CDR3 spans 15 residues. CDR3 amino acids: CSAKEPSGDTGELFF. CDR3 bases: TGCAGTGCCAAAGAGCCTAGCGGTGATACCGGGGAGCTGTTTTTT.

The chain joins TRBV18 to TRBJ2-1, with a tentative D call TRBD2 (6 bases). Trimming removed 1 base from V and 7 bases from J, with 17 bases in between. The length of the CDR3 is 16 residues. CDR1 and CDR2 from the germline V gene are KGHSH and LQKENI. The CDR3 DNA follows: TGTGCCAGCTCACCACGGATGGGGGAGGAAGGGAATGAGCAGTTCTTC. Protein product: CASSPRMGEEGNEQFF. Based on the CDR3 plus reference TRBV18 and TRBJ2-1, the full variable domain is NAGVMQNPRHLVRRRGQEARLRCSPMKGHSHVYWYRQLPEEGLKFMVYLQKENIIDESGMPKERFSAEFPKEGPSILRIQQVVRGDSAAYFCASSPRMGEEGNEQFFGPGTRLTVL.

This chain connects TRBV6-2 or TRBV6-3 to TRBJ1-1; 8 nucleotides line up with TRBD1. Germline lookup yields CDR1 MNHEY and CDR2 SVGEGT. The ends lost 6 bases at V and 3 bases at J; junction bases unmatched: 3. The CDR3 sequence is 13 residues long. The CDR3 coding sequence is TGTGCCAGCAGAACAGGGGGTTACACTGAAGCTTTCTTT. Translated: CASRTGGYTEAFF.

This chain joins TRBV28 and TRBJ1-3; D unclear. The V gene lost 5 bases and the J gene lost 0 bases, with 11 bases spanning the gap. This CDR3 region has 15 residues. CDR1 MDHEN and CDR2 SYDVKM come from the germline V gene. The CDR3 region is CASSPRGFSGNTIYF. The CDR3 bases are TGTGCCAGCAGTCCAAGAGGCTTCTCTGGAAACACCATATATTTT.

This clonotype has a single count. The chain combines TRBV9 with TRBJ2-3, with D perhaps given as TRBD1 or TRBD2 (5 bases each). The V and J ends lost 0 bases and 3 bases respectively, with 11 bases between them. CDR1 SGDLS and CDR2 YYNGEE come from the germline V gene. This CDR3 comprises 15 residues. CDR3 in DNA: TGTGCCAGCAGCGTAGCCCAGGGACGGACAGATACGCAGTATTTT. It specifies CASSVAQGRTDTQYF.

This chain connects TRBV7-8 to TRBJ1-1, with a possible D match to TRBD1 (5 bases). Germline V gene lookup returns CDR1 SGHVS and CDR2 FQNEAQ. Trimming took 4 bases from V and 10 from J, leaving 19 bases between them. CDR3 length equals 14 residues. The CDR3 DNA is TGTGCCAGCAGCTCACCGGACATCGGCGATAGAGCTTTCTTT. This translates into CASSSPDIGDRAFF.

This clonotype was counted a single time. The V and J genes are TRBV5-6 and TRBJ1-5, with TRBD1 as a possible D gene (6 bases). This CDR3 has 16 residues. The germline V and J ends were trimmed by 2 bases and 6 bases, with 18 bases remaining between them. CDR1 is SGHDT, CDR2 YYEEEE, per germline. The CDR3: CASSFRGPRGSQPQHF. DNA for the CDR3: TGTGCCAGCAGCTTTCGGGGGCCCAGGGGCAGTCAGCCCCAGCATTTT.

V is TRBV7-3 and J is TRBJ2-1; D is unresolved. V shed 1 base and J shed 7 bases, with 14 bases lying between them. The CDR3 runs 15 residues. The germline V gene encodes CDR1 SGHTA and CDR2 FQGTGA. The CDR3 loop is CASSLMPTLRNEQFF. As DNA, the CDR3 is TGTGCCAGCAGCTTAATGCCCACCCTGCGGAATGAGCAGTTCTTC.

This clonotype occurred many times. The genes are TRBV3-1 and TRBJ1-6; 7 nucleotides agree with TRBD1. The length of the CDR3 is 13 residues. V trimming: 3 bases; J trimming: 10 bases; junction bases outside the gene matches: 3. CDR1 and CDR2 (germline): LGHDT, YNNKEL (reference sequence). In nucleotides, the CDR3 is TGTGCCAGCAGCCAGGGACAGCGCTCACCCCTCCACTTT. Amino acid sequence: CASSQGQRSPLHF.

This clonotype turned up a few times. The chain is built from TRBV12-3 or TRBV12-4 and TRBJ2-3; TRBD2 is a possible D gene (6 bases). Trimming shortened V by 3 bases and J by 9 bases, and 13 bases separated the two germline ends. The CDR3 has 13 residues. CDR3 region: CASSLGAEGTQYF. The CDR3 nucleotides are TGTGCCAGCAGTTTGGGCGCGGAGGGGACGCAGTATTTT.

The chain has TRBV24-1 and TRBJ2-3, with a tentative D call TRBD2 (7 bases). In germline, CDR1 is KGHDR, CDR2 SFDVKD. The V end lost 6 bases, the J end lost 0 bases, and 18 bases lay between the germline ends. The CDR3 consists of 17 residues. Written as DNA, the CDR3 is TGTGCCACCAGTCCTGGGGGCGGGGGCGTTAGCACAGATACGCAGTATTTT. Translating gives CATSPGGGGVSTDTQYF.

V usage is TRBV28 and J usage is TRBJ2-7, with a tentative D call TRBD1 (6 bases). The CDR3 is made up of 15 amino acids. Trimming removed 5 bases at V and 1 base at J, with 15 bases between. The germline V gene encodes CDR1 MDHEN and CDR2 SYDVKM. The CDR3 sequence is CASSGRDTTSYEQYF. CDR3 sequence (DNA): TGTGCCAGCAGTGGCCGGGACACCACGTCCTACGAGCAGTACTTC.

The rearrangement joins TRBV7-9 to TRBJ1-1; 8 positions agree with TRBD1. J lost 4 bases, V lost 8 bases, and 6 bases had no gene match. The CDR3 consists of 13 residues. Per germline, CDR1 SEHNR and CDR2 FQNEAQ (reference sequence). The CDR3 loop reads CASGATGGTEAFF. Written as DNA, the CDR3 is TGTGCCAGCGGGGCTACAGGGGGCACTGAAGCTTTCTTT.

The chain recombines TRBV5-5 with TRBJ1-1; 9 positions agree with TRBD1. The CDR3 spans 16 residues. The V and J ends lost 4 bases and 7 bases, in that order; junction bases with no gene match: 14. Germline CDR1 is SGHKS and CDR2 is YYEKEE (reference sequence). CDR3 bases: TGTGCCAGCAGCCCGACGCCGGGACAGGGATCGTATGAAGCTTTCTTT. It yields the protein CASSPTPGQGSYEAFF.

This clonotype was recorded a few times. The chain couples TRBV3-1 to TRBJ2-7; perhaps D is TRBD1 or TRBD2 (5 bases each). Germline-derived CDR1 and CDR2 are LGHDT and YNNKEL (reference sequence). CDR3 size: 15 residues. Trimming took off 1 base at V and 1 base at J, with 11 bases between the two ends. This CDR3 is CASSQGGTLSYEQYF. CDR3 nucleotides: TGTGCCAGCAGCCAAGGTGGGACGCTTTCCTACGAGCAGTACTTC.

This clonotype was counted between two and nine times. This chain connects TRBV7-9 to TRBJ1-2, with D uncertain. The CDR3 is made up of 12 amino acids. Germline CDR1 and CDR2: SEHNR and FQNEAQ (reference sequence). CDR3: CVVGRGDYGYTF. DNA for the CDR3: TGTGTCGTCGGCAGAGGCGACTATGGCTACACCTTC.

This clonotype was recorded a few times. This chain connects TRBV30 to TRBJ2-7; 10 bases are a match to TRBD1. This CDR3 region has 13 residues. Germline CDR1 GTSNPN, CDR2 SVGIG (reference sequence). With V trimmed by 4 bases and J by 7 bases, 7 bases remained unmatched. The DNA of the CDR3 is TGTGCCTGGACGAGACAGGGGGCAGGGGAGCAGTACTTC. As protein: CAWTRQGAGEQYF.

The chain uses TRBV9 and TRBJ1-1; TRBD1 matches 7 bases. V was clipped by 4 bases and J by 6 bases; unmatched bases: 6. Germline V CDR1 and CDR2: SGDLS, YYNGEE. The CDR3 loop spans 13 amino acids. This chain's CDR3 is CASSSRQGAEAFF. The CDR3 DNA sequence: TGTGCCAGCAGCTCCCGACAGGGTGCTGAAGCTTTCTTT.

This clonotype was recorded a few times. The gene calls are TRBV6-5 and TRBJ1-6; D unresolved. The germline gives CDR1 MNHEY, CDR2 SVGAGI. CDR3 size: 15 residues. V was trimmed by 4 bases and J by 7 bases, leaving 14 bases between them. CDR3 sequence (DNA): TGTGCCAGCAGTTCGGGGTCCAGAGGGAATTCACCCCTCCACTTT. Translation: CASSSGSRGNSPLHF.

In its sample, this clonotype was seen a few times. CDR3 in DNA: TGTGCCAGCAGCTACGACCTTAGCGGGAAAAATTTCAATGAGCAGTTCTTC. Translation: CASSYDLSGKNFNEQFF. J is TRBJ2-1 and V is TRBV5-6, with TRBD2 identical over 8 bases. There are 17 residues in the CDR3. Trimming cost V 3 bases and J 6 bases; bases outside gene matches: 14. Germline V gene data show CDR1 as SGHDT and CDR2 as YYEEEE.

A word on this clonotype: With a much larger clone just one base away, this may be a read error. This CDR3 reads CVTGYGRTYNEQFF. CDR3 sequence (DNA): TGTGTCACCGGCTACGGAAGAACCTACAATGAGCAGTTCTTC. The rearrangement uses TRBV15 and TRBJ2-1; no definite D call. CDR1 and CDR2 (germline): LNHNV, YYDKDF (reference sequence). This CDR3 is 14 amino acids long.

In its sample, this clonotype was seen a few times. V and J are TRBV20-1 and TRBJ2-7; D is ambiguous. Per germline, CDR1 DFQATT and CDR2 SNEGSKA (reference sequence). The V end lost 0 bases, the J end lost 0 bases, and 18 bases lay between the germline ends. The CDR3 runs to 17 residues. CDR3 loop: CSARDLMDLKSSYEQYF. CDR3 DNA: TGCAGTGCTAGAGATCTAATGGACCTAAAGAGCTCCTACGAGCAGTACTTC.

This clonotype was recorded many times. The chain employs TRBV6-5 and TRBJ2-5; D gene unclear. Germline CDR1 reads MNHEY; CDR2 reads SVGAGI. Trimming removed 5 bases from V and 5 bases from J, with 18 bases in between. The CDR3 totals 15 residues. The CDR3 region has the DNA TGTGCCAGCAGTACTCGGCCAGAGAGATGGGAGACCCAGTACTTC. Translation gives CASSTRPERWETQYF.

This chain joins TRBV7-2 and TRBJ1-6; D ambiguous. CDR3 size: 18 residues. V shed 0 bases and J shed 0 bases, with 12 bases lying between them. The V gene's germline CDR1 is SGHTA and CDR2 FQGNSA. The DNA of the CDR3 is TGTGCCAGCAGCTTAGCTGTCAGACAAAGCTCCTATAATTCACCCCTCCACTTT. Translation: CASSLAVRQSSYNSPLHF.

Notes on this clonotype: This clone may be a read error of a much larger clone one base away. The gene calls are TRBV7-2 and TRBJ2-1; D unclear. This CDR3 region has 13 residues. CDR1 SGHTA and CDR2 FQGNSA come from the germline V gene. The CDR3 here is CAGSLHRYNEQFF. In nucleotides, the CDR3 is TGTGCCGGCAGCTTGCACAGATACAATGAGCAGTTCTTC. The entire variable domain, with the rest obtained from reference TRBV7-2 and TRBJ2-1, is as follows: GAGVSQSPSNKVTEKGKDVELRCDPISGHTALYWYRQSLGQGLEFLIYFQGNSAPDKSGLPSDRFSAERTGGSVSTLTIQRTQQEDSAVYLCAGSLHRYNEQFFGPGTRLTVL.

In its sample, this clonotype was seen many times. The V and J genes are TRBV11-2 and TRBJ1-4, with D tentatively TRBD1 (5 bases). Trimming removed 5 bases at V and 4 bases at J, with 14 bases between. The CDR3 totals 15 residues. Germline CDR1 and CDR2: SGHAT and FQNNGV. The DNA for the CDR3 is TGTGCCAGCAGCCTAGGAGACAGAGATAATGAAAAACTGTTTTTT. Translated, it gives CASSLGDRDNEKLFF.

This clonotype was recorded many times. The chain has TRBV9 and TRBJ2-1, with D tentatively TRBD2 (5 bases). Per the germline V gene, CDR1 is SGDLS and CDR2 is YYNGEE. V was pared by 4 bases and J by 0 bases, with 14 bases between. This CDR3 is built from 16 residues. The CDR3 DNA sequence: TGTGCCAGCAGCCTATCCCCCCGGGGCTCCTACAATGAGCAGTTCTTC. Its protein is CASSLSPRGSYNEQFF.

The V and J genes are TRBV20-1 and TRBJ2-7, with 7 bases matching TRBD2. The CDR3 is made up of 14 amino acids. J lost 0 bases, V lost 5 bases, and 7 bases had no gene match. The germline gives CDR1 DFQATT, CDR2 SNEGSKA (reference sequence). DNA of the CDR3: TGCAGTGCTCCTCGACTAGCAACCTCCTACGAGCAGTACTTC. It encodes CSAPRLATSYEQYF.

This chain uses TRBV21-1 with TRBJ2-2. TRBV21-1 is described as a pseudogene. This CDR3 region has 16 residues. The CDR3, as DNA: TGTGCCAGCAGCCGGGCGTTTTACTGTTGGTCCGGGGAGCTGTTTTTT. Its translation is CASSRAFYCWSGELFF.